This T cell receptor (beta chain) was identified during a study of technical replicates of blood from a few donors. Trimming cost V 2 bases and J 6 bases, with 9 bases left between them. CDR1 and CDR2 (germline): SGHRS, YFSETQ. The CDR3 is made up of 12 amino acids. Profiling relied on immunoSEQ multiplex PCR, and the TCRdb table lists in-frame clones only, not all of them. Of 75,000 to 95,000 clones listed, around 93% are singletons. The source is a human donor in good health. The rearrangement uses TRBV5-1 and TRBJ2-7; a possible D gene is TRBD2 (5 bases). The sample consisted of T cells isolated from PBMCs. The CDR3 loop reads CASSFGETEQYF. CDR3 nucleotide sequence: TGCGCCAGCAGCTTCGGGGAGACCGAGCAGTACTTC.